The next 28 T cell receptor beta chains were all read from a single sample in a study of T cells after yellow fever vaccination. In TCRdb, the 5' RACE reads were re-called with MiXCR into one record per CDR3 protein. The data show 75,000 to 100,000 distinct CDR3 sequences, over 8% seen once. The source was CD8+ T cells not binding an NS4B(214-222) dextramer, sorted from PBMCs, collected around 16 days after the first yellow fever vaccination. The receptor set was obtained from a man aged 18 to 30 who received the YFV17D yellow fever vaccine.

The CDR3 DNA reads TGTGCCAGCAGTGACAGACAGGGGGGCTATGGCTACACCTTC. Protein sequence: CASSDRQGGYGYTF. The V and J genes are TRBV12-3 or TRBV12-4 and TRBJ1-2; 9 nucleotides line up with TRBD1. V gave up 5 bases and J gave up 4 bases; unmatched junction bases: 5. This CDR3 region has 14 residues.

This chain joins TRBV4-1 and TRBJ1-1, with D possibly being TRBD1 (5 bases). Germline V gives CDR1 MGHRA, CDR2 YSYEKL. Trimming stripped 0 bases from V and 5 bases from J, with 10 bases between. The CDR3 length is 14 residues. The chain's CDR3 is CASSQDGRGTEAFF. CDR3 coding DNA: TGCGCCAGCAGCCAAGACGGGAGGGGTACTGAAGCTTTCTTT.

The chain employs TRBV5-1 and TRBJ2-2; D call uncertain. CDR1 and CDR2 from the germline V gene are SGHRS and YFSETQ. Deletions cut 8 bases from V and 6 bases from J, with 14 bases between. CDR3 length equals 13 residues. CDR3: CARKGNSAGELFF. For the CDR3, the DNA is TGCGCCAGAAAAGGGAATTCGGCCGGGGAGCTGTTTTTT.

The rearrangement joins TRBV7-9 to TRBJ2-1; TRBD2 aligns across 9 bases. The V and J ends lost 5 bases and 7 bases, in that order; junction bases with no gene match: 6. Germline V gene lookup returns CDR1 SEHNR and CDR2 FQNEAQ (reference sequence). This CDR3 has 14 amino acids. This CDR3 is CASSAGTSRNEQFF. The CDR3 coding sequence is TGTGCCAGCAGCGCCGGGACTAGCCGGAATGAGCAGTTCTTC.

The rearrangement uses TRBV7-9 and TRBJ2-1; TRBD1 matches at 8 bases. This CDR3 comprises 14 residues. The germline CDR1 and CDR2 sequences are SEHNR and FQNEAQ (reference sequence). V was pared by 7 bases and J by 10 bases, with 12 bases of the junction left unmatched. CDR3 nucleotide sequence: TGTGCCAGCATCGTGCGGCAGGGGGCTTGGGAGCAGTTCTTC. Encoded protein: CASIVRQGAWEQFF.

This clonotype was counted between two and nine times. V and J are TRBV29-1 and TRBJ2-7; D uncertain. Germline loops: CDR1 SQVTM, CDR2 ANQGSEA. CDR3 length: 11 residues. V lost 2 bases and J 3 bases, leaving 5 bases between the germline ends. CDR3 protein: CSVESGYEQYF. The CDR3 DNA follows: TGCAGCGTTGAATCAGGCTACGAGCAGTACTTC.

This clonotype was seen ten or more times. The gene calls are TRBV6-5 and TRBJ1-2, with TRBD1 matching 7 bases. The CDR3 covers 14 residues. After removal of 4 bases from V and 2 bases from J, the junction contained 4 bases not matched to a gene. CDR1 MNHEY and CDR2 SVGAGI come from the germline V gene. The DNA for the CDR3 is TGTGCCAGCAGTTGGGGACAGAGCAACTATGGCTACACCTTC. It codes for CASSWGQSNYGYTF.

This clonotype was detected only a few times. This chain links TRBV4-2 with TRBJ1-1; D is ambiguous. This CDR3 spans 11 amino acids. The V gene lost 2 bases and the J gene lost 6 bases, with 4 bases spanning the gap. From germline, CDR1 is LGHNA and CDR2 YNFKEQ. This chain's CDR3 is CASSQRAEAFF. The CDR3 nucleotides are TGTGCCAGCAGCCAACGGGCTGAAGCTTTCTTT.

The chain joins TRBV7-8 to TRBJ2-7; D is ambiguous. In germline, CDR1 is SGHVS, CDR2 FQNEAQ. The CDR3 loop spans 14 amino acids. Between the trimmed V and J ends, which lost 1 base and 2 bases, there was a span of 9 bases. The CDR3 is CASSLGNNPYEQYF. Here the CDR3 DNA reads TGTGCCAGCAGCTTAGGAAACAACCCCTACGAGCAGTACTTC.

The chain links TRBV6-5 to TRBJ2-2; a possible D gene is TRBD1 (5 bases). CDR1 and CDR2 (germline): MNHEY, SVGAGI. V was pared by 0 bases and J by 4 bases, with 9 bases between. The CDR3 has 15 amino acids. The CDR3 bases are TGTGCCAGCAGTTACTCGATCCAGGGCACCGGGGAGCTGTTTTTT. Translated: CASSYSIQGTGELFF.

This clonotype appeared a few times. The chain joins TRBV7-6 to TRBJ2-3, with 7 bases matching TRBD1. The V segment lost 6 bases and the J segment 0 bases; nucleotides outside the gene matches: 15. The CDR3 sequence is 18 residues long. The V gene's germline CDR1 is SGHVS and CDR2 FNYEAQ. CDR3 nucleotides: TGTGCCAGCAGTTCCACATTGACAGGGCTCCTTAGCACAGATACGCAGTATTTT. This translates into CASSSTLTGLLSTDTQYF.

This sequence joins TRBV4-1 and TRBJ2-3, with D uncertain. Germline V lookup: CDR1 MGHRA, CDR2 YSYEKL. The CDR3 is 14 residues long. Trimming shortened V by 1 base and J by 2 bases, and 7 bases separated the two germline ends. CDR3 bases: TGCGCCAGCAGCCAAGTGACCGACACAGATACGCAGTATTTT. It codes for CASSQVTDTDTQYF.

This clonotype was seen more than once but under ten times. The chain combines TRBV4-3 with TRBJ2-5, with 10 positions matching TRBD2. V was pared by 5 bases and J by 2 bases, with 5 bases of the junction left unmatched. The CDR3 runs 15 residues. CDR1 is LGHNA and CDR2 is YSLEER in the germline V gene. The CDR3 nucleotides are TGCGCCAGCAGCTTCGTAGCGGGGGGTCAAGAGACCCAGTACTTC. Protein sequence: CASSFVAGGQETQYF.

This clonotype was counted ten times or more. The chain employs TRBV6-2 or TRBV6-3 and TRBJ2-7; the D gene is possibly TRBD1 (6 bases). The CDR3 covers 14 residues. Looked up from germline, CDR1 is MNHEY and CDR2 is SVGEGT. V was clipped by 2 bases and J by 6 bases, with 14 bases between them. The CDR3 DNA follows: TGTGCCAGCAGTTACCGGGCAGGGGCAGGCGAGCAGTACTTC. Amino acids: CASSYRAGAGEQYF.

This clonotype appeared a few times. The V and J genes are TRBV7-2 and TRBJ1-2; no firm D call. The germline V gene has CDR1 SGHTA and CDR2 FQGNSA. The CDR3 is 14 amino acids. The ends were cut back, 5 bases at V and 1 base at J, with 11 bases in the middle. The DNA for the CDR3 is TGTGCCAGCAGCCCTTTTGAGGGTAACTATGGCTACACCTTC. Encoded protein: CASSPFEGNYGYTF.

V is TRBV25-1 and J is TRBJ1-5; D gene uncertain. The V end lost 1 base, the J end lost 3 bases, and 7 bases lay between the germline ends. The CDR3 covers 14 residues. Germline CDR1 MGHDK, CDR2 SYGVNS. The DNA of the CDR3 is TGTGCCAGCAGTGAATGGGAGAACAATCAGCCCCAGCATTTT. Protein product: CASSEWENNQPQHF. The full variable domain, with the rest looked up from reference TRBV25-1 and TRBJ1-5, is EADIYQTPRYLVIGTGKKITLECSQTMGHDKMYWYQQDPGMELHLIHYSYGVNSTEKGDLSSESTVSRIRTEHFPLTLESARPSHTSQYLCASSEWENNQPQHFGDGTRLSIL.

This clonotype was detected ten times or more. The rearrangement links TRBV4-3 to TRBJ2-1, with D perhaps TRBD2 (5 bases). The CDR3 is 17 residues long. Trimming pared 0 bases from V and 0 bases from J, leaving 12 bases between. CDR1 LGHNA and CDR2 YSLEER come from the germline V gene. CDR3 sequence reads: CASSQDIPGISYNEQFF. The CDR3 nucleotides are TGCGCCAGCAGCCAAGATATACCCGGGATCTCCTACAATGAGCAGTTCTTC.

This chain links TRBV27 with TRBJ2-1; 9 positions agree with TRBD1. The V gene end was trimmed by 6 bases and the J gene end by 10 bases; junction bases not matched to a gene: 7. In germline, CDR1 is MNHEY, CDR2 SMNVEV (reference sequence). The CDR3 has 13 residues. CDR3 protein: CASRTGGLGEQFF. The CDR3 DNA follows: TGTGCCAGCAGGACAGGGGGTCTAGGGGAGCAGTTCTTC.

J is TRBJ2-1 and V is TRBV19; 10 nucleotides match TRBD1. CDR1 and CDR2 (germline): LNHDA, SQIVND (reference sequence). V lost 1 base, J lost 4 bases, and 7 bases stayed unmatched. CDR3 length equals 17 residues. The CDR3 bases are TGTGCCAGTAGTATAGCCCCAGACAGGGGGCTATACAATGAGCAGTTCTTC. This translates into CASSIAPDRGLYNEQFF.

The chain uses TRBV7-9 and TRBJ2-2; no reliable D call. The CDR3 runs to 15 residues. Trimming pared 0 bases from V and 1 base from J, leaving 6 bases between. CDR1 SEHNR and CDR2 FQNEAQ come from the germline V gene (reference sequence). DNA of the CDR3: TGTGCCAGCAGCTTAGCTCTTCAGAACACCGGGGAGCTGTTTTTT. This sequence encodes CASSLALQNTGELFF.

The chain has TRBV7-8 and TRBJ2-7; the D is unclear. This CDR3 is built from 14 residues. V was shortened by 0 bases and J by 6 bases, with 12 bases between the two germline ends. Germline CDR1 SGHVS, CDR2 FQNEAQ. CDR3 DNA: TGTGCCAGCAGCTTAGCCGACGTCTCTTTCGAGCAGTACTTC. Translating gives CASSLADVSFEQYF.

The chain recombines TRBV20-1 with TRBJ2-1; D uncertain. Trimming shortened V by 6 bases and J by 7 bases, and 19 bases separated the two germline ends. The germline CDR1 and CDR2 sequences are DFQATT and SNEGSKA (reference sequence). This CDR3 has 14 amino acids. The CDR3 reads CSAGATLSANEQFF. CDR3 coding DNA: TGCAGTGCAGGCGCGACGTTGTCAGCGAATGAGCAGTTCTTC.

V is TRBV9 and J is TRBJ2-1, with TRBD2 matching 10 bases. This CDR3 region has 15 residues. From germline, CDR1 is SGDLS and CDR2 YYNGEE. Trimming took 3 bases from V and 7 from J; bases not matched to a gene: 7. CDR3 nucleotide sequence: TGTGCCAGCAGCGCAGTACGAGCGGGGGGGAATGAGCAGTTCTTC. This translates into CASSAVRAGGNEQFF.

This clonotype was seen only a few times. The CDR3 DNA sequence: TGTGCCAGCACCGTGCAGGGTTTGCTAGGGTCACCCCTCCACTTT. Translating gives CASTVQGLLGSPLHF. The chain carries TRBV27 and TRBJ1-6, with D possibly being TRBD1 (5 bases). The CDR3 has 15 residues. The germline V and J ends were trimmed by 7 bases and 10 bases, with 20 bases remaining between them. CDR1 and CDR2 from the germline V gene are MNHEY and SMNVEV (reference sequence).

V gene TRBV4-2 combines with J gene TRBJ2-2; no reliable D call. CDR1 and CDR2 from the germline V gene are LGHNA and YNFKEQ. The CDR3 is made up of 14 amino acids. V dropped 0 bases and J dropped 0 bases, with 2 bases sitting between them. This CDR3 is CASSQEANTGELFF. Here the CDR3 DNA reads TGTGCCAGCAGCCAAGAGGCGAACACCGGGGAGCTGTTTTTT.

In DNA form, the CDR3 reads TGCAGCGTACGGGATTTCTATGGCTACACCTTC. This translates into CSVRDFYGYTF. The rearrangement uses TRBV29-1 and TRBJ1-2; D call uncertain. The V gene lost 6 bases and the J gene lost 4 bases, with 9 bases spanning the gap. This CDR3 comprises 11 residues. Germline loops: CDR1 SQVTM, CDR2 ANQGSEA.

The rearrangement links TRBV12-3 or TRBV12-4 to TRBJ1-2; perhaps TRBD1 as D (5 bases). V was cut by 3 bases and J by 6 bases, with 11 bases left in between. The CDR3 contains 13 residues. This CDR3 reads CASSFAGHDGYTF. The DNA of the CDR3 is TGTGCCAGCAGTTTTGCGGGGCACGATGGCTACACCTTC.

In this sample, this clonotype turned up a few times. This chain joins TRBV5-1 and TRBJ2-3; 7 bases are a match to TRBD1. The V segment lost 4 bases and the J segment 0 bases; nucleotides outside the gene matches: 8. Germline loops: CDR1 SGHRS, CDR2 YFSETQ. The length of the CDR3 is 16 residues. This chain's CDR3 is CASSDYRGTSTDTQYF. CDR3 coding DNA: TGCGCCAGCAGCGATTACAGGGGTACTAGCACAGATACGCAGTATTTT.